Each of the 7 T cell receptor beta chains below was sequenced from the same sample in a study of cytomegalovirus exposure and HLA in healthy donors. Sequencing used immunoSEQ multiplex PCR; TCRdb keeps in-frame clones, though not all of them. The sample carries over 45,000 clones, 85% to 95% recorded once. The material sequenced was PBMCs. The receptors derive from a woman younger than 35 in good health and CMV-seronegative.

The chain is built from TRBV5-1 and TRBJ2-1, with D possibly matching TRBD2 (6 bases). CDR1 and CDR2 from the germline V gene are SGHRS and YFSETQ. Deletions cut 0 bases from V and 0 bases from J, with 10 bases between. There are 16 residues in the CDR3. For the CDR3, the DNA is TGCGCCAGCAGCTTGGTAGCGGTGACCTCCTACAATGAGCAGTTCTTC. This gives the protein CASSLVAVTSYNEQFF.

Here the CDR3 DNA reads TGTGCCAGCAGCAGCAGGACTCCGGGATACGAGCAGTACGTC. It translates to CASSSRTPGYEQYV. The V and J genes are TRBV5-6 and TRBJ2-7, with D tentatively TRBD2 (5 bases). Germline CDR1 and CDR2: SGHDT and YYEEEE. Trimming shortened V by 4 bases and J by 4 bases, and 15 bases separated the two germline ends. The CDR3 has 14 amino acids.

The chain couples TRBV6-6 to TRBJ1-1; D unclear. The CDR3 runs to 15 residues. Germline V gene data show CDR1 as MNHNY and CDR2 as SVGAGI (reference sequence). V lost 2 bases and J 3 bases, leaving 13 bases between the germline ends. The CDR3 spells CASSYRQRGDTEAFF. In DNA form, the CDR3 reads TGTGCCAGCAGTTACCGCCAGCGGGGTGACACTGAAGCTTTCTTT.

CDR3 bases: TGTGCCAGCAGTGAAGGCTGGGTGACAGGGGCGGGCACTGAAGCTTTCTTT. This sequence encodes CASSEGWVTGAGTEAFF. The rearrangement uses TRBV2 and TRBJ1-1, with 8 nucleotides matching TRBD1. From germline, CDR1 is SNHLY and CDR2 FYNNEI. V gave up 1 base and J gave up 4 bases; unmatched junction bases: 11. The CDR3 runs to 17 residues.

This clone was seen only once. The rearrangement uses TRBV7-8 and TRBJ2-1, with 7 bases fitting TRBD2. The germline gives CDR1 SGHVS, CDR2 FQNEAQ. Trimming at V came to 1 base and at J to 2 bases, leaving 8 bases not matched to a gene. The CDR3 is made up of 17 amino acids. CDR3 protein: CASSLDHRSGPYNEQFF. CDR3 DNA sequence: TGTGCCAGCAGCTTAGATCATCGTAGCGGGCCCTACAATGAGCAGTTCTTC.

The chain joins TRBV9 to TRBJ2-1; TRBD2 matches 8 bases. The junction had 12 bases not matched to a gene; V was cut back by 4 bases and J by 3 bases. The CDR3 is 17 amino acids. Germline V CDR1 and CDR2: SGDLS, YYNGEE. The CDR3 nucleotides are TGTGCCAGCAGCCCCAGCGGGAGTAGCGGTCTCTACAATGAGCAGTTCTTC. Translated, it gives CASSPSGSSGLYNEQFF.

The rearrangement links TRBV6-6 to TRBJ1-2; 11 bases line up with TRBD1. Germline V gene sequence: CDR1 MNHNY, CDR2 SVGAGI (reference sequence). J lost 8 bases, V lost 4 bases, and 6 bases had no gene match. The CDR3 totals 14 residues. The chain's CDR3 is CASSSGGQGAGYTF. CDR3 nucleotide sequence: TGTGCCAGCAGTTCCGGTGGACAGGGGGCCGGCTACACCTTC.